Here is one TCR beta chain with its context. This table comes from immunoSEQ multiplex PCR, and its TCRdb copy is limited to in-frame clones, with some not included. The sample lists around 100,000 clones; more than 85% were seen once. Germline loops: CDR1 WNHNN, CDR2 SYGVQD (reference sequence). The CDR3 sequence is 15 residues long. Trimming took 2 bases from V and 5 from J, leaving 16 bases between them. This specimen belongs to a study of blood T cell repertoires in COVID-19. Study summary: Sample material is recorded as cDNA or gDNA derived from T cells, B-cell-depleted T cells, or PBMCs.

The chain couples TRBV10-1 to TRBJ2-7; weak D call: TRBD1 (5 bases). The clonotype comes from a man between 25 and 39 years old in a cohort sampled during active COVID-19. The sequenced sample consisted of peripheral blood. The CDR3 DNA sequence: TGCGCCAGCAGTGAGCCGGCAGGGATGAGCAACGAGCAGTACTTC. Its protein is CASSEPAGMSNEQYF.